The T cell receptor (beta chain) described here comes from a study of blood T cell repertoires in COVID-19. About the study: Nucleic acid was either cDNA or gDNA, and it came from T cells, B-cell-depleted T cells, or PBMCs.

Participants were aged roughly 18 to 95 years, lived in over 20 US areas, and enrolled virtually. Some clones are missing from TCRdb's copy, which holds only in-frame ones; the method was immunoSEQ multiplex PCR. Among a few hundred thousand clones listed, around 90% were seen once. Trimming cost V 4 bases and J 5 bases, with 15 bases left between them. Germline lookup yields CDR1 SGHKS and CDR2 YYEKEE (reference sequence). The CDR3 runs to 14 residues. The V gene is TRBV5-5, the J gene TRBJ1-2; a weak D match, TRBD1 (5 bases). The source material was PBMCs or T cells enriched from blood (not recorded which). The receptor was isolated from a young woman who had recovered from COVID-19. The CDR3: CASSSRDSRYGYTF. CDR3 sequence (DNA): TGTGCCAGCAGCAGCCGGGACTCCCGTTATGGCTACACCTTC.